This T cell receptor (beta chain) is drawn from a study of blood T cell repertoires in COVID-19 (dated by TCRdb to about 2020). Background for the entire study: Samples from collaborators originated in the United States, Italy and Spain and spanned both the acute and convalescent phases of COVID-19. The material from the prospective study consisted of cDNA or gDNA derived from T cells, B-cell-depleted T cells, or PBMCs. Samples were obtained from the ongoing ImmuneRACE study (first 160 participants) and from over 1,000 subjects provided by 6 global collaborators. Sample metadata almost always included a de-identified subject ID, COVID-19 status, age in years and sex. The dataset comprised deeply sampled blood TCRbeta repertoires from subjects exposed to, actively infected with, or recovered from COVID-19. The repertoires were released in a freely available public database intended as a resource for research on the immune response to SARS-CoV-2. Where available, HLA class I and class II types were taken from metadata supplied by the sample provider and were not determined by assay-based typing.

Each collaborating institution followed its own protocols to collect whole blood in K2EDTA tubes. For TCRbeta analysis, collaborators shipped samples as frozen whole blood, isolated PBMCs, or DNA extracted from either of those sample types. General study outcomes and caveats: The quantity of clinical and demographic metadata differed by source and by participant and was supplied without curation.

Notes on this clone: Its specific antigen is unknown. It has no much larger one-base neighbor in the sample; base qualities were not kept.

TCRbeta CDR3 regions were amplified from genomic DNA using the immunoSEQ Assay, a bias-controlled multiplex PCR. As for how the authors treated the data: The number of nucleated cells in each sample was estimated from the amplification of reference gene primers within the assay. Sequence reads were collapsed and filtered to measure the absolute abundance of every unique TCRbeta CDR3 rearrangement. For each sample, productive Simpson clonality was calculated as the square root of Simpson's diversity index across productive rearrangements. TCRdb provides this immuneACCESS table in a form limited to in-frame rearrangements. Some clones are lacking; in checked studies, under half of them reflect an unresolved V gene, and why the rest are absent is not known. The V and J calls and clone size come from that table; D and trimming were worked out from the DNA. The sample profile shows about 140,000 clones; under 85% of them were found once. The leading ten clones occupy 1.5% to 2% of the sample.

Spanning cysteine to phenylalanine, the CDR3 consists of 15 amino acids. This entry keeps only the CDR3 DNA: 45 bases, framed from base 1. Trimming at the junction amounts to 8 bases on V and 6 bases on J, and the germline ends lie 19 bases apart. Based on the germline V gene, the CDR1 and CDR2 sequences are MDHEN and SYDVKM. Sequencing used peripheral blood. This TCR came from a human donor in a cohort sampled during active COVID-19. This sequence uses TRBV28 and TRBJ1-4; the D gene cannot be resolved reliably. For the CDR3, the sequence is CASSYWRVRDEKLFF. The nucleotide sequence reads TGTGCCAGCTCTTATTGGAGGGTCCGGGATGAAAAACTGTTTTTT.